This TCR beta chain emerged from a study of CXCR3-negative and CXCR3-positive naive CD8 T cells. Study findings and constraints: Diversity was high in both naive subsets and much lower in memory cells.

Via 5' RACE with UMI labels, TRB cDNA libraries were prepared. After re-calling the 5' RACE reads, TCRdb lists one entry per CDR3 protein, DNA absent. Found here are about 45,000 distinct CDR3 sequences; the top ten clones hold 2% to 2.5%. Every CD8+ T cell subset underwent triplicate sorting at around 280,000 cells apiece. On this clonotype: Its target is unknown.

Sequencing was done on a sample of naive CXCR3- CD8+ T cells from blood. The subset: CD45RO-CCR7+CD27+CD95- naive CD8+ T cells lacking CXCR3 (TNR3-). This TCR was recovered from a human donor in good health. Some clones in this sample may be carry-over from other donors' samples.

CDR3 protein: CASSLGAGHEQFF. The chain has TRBV7-9 and TRBJ2-1; with no DNA, the TCRdb D assignment of TRBD1 cannot be verified. This CDR3 contains 13 residues. CDR1 is SEHNR, CDR2 FQNEAQ, per germline (reference sequence).